The sample holds many counts of the clone carrying this T cell receptor beta chain. The antigen remains undetermined. There are 18 residues in the CDR3. With V trimmed by 2 bases and J by 2 bases, 12 bases remained unmatched. The entry originates in a study of T cells in Graves' hyperthyroidism and ophthalmopathy. Study-level points and caveats: Most expanded thyroid clonotypes above 0.001 also appeared in blood. Ophthalmopathy and stable hyperthyroidism were told apart by a 13 V-J model.

Amplified TCR beta CDR3 regions derived from RNA transcripts. HTBI primers were the set used in a first-round RT-PCR of the TCR CDR3. A single record per CDR3 protein comes from TCRdb applying MiXCR to the multiplex PCR reads. The sample consists of around 380,000 distinct CDR3 sequences, approximately 13% of them appearing once. What was sequenced was blood. The chain uses TRBV12-3 or TRBV12-4 and TRBJ2-1; 7 nucleotides align to TRBD2. This receptor was taken from a man aged 25-45 years with Graves' hyperthyroidism that later progressed to Graves' ophthalmopathy. The CDR3 region has the DNA TGTGCCAGCAGTTTATTTACCGGGAGCGGGGCCCCCTACAATGAGCAGTTCTTC. It codes for CASSLFTGSGAPYNEQFF.